This passage covers 13 T cell receptor beta chains from one sample sequenced in a study of identical twins. Using its own MiXCR run on the 5' RACE reads, TCRdb lists one record per CDR3 protein. Of 1.5 million to 2 million distinct CDR3 sequences listed, more than 30% were seen once; the top ten hold roughly 0.3%. Sequences were obtained from cord blood. All receptors derive from a newborn girl in good health.

This clonotype was picked up a small number of times. The chain has TRBV6-5 and TRBJ2-7; TRBD1 or TRBD2 may be the D gene (5 bases each). CDR3 length: 16 residues. CDR1 and CDR2 from the germline V gene are MNHEY and SVGAGI. Trimming removed 0 bases from V and 3 bases from J, with 15 bases in between. The CDR3 sequence is CASSYSLPGRSYEQYF. For the CDR3, the DNA is TGTGCCAGCAGTTACTCGCTCCCGGGACGGAGCTACGAGCAGTACTTC.

This chain links TRBV20-1 with TRBJ2-2; 11 nucleotides line up with TRBD1. Germline assignment: CDR1 DFQATT and CDR2 SNEGSKA (reference sequence). The CDR3 runs 17 residues. V shed 0 bases and J 4 bases; nucleotides not matched to a gene: 7. CDR3 sequence reads: CSARDGQGALVTGELFF. The DNA of the CDR3 is TGCAGTGCTAGAGACGGACAGGGGGCACTGGTCACCGGGGAGCTGTTTTTT.

The chain joins TRBV6-1 to TRBJ1-1, with D possibly matching TRBD1 (5 bases). CDR1 and CDR2 from the germline V gene are MNHNS and SASEGT. The germline V and J ends were trimmed by 7 bases and 4 bases, with 13 bases remaining between them. The CDR3 runs to 13 residues. The CDR3 protein is CASTPGPGTEAFF. The CDR3 nucleotides are TGTGCCAGCACCCCAGGGCCGGGCACTGAAGCTTTCTTT.

This clonotype was seen a handful of times. The rearrangement uses TRBV7-2 and TRBJ2-1, with 7 positions matching TRBD2. With V trimmed by 1 base and J by 9 bases, 6 bases remained unmatched. The CDR3 has 14 amino acids. Germline assignment: CDR1 SGHTA and CDR2 FQGNSA. CDR3 protein: CASSLVGRDSEQFF. CDR3 coding DNA: TGTGCCAGCAGCTTAGTAGGGAGGGACTCTGAGCAGTTCTTC.

The rearrangement joins TRBV10-3 to TRBJ2-1, with 7 bases fitting TRBD1. The J call may be incorrect, as the DNA end agrees better with TRBJ2-7. This CDR3 spans 13 amino acids. Germline CDR1 is ENHRY and CDR2 is SYGVKD. The CDR3 DNA reads TGTGCCATAGGACAGGTTTCCTACAATGAGCAGTACTTC. Translation: CAIGQVSYNEQYF.

The sample holds a few counts of this clonotype. The V gene is TRBV6-1, the J gene TRBJ1-2; D is perhaps TRBD1 (6 bases). Germline-derived CDR1 and CDR2 are MNHNS and SASEGT. V lost 3 bases, J lost 2 bases, and 22 bases lay in between. The CDR3 contains 18 residues. The CDR3 DNA reads as TGTGCCAGCAGTGATGGAACAGGGTCAATACTAACGAACTATGGCTACACCTTC. Its protein is CASSDGTGSILTNYGYTF.

In this sample, this clonotype turned up many times. The chain employs TRBV6-4 and TRBJ2-7, with TRBD1 as a possible D gene (6 bases). There are 13 residues in the CDR3. Between the trimmed V and J ends, which lost 0 bases and 6 bases, there was a span of 9 bases. Germline values: CDR1 MRHNA, CDR2 SNTAGT. The CDR3 DNA sequence: TGTGCCAGCAGTGACTCGCCAGGGGCCGAGCAGTACTTC. It is translated as CASSDSPGAEQYF.

This chain joins TRBV5-1 and TRBJ1-1; 10 bases agree with TRBD1. Germline V lookup: CDR1 SGHRS, CDR2 YFSETQ. The J segment lost 0 bases and the V segment lost 7 bases, leaving 3 bases of the junction unmatched. This CDR3 has 14 residues. The CDR3 region is CASAGTGVNTEAFF. The CDR3 nucleotides read TGCGCCAGCGCCGGGACAGGGGTGAACACTGAAGCTTTCTTT.

This chain connects TRBV5-1 to TRBJ1-2; D is ambiguous. V lost 2 bases, J lost 6 bases, and 14 bases lay in between. The CDR3 contains 14 residues. The V gene's germline CDR1 is SGHRS and CDR2 YFSETQ. The CDR3 loop reads CASSLAPYLDGYTF. The DNA of the CDR3 is TGCGCCAGCAGCTTAGCCCCGTACCTAGATGGCTACACCTTC.

The chain is built from TRBV6-1 and TRBJ2-2; 13 nucleotides agree with TRBD2. The V and J ends lost 6 bases and 3 bases, in that order; junction bases with no gene match: 10. The CDR3 consists of 18 residues. Per the germline V gene, CDR1 is MNHNS and CDR2 is SASEGT. In DNA, the CDR3 is TGTGCCAGCAGCGAAACCGGGACTAGCGGGGAGGACACCGGGGAGCTGTTTTTT. This gives the protein CASSETGTSGEDTGELFF.

The rearrangement joins TRBV28 to TRBJ2-5; 8 nucleotides agree with TRBD2. Germline V gene lookup returns CDR1 MDHEN and CDR2 SYDVKM. V was pared by 1 base and J by 1 base, with 11 bases of the junction left unmatched. The CDR3 sequence is 18 residues long. The CDR3 loop reads CASSLSQMRTSGQETQYF. The CDR3 DNA follows: TGTGCCAGCAGTTTATCCCAAATGAGAACTAGCGGCCAAGAGACCCAGTACTTC. Full variable domain (rest looked up from reference TRBV28 and TRBJ2-5): DVKVTQSSRYLVKRTGEKVFLECVQDMDHENMFWYRQDPGLGLRLIYFSYDVKMKEKGDIPEGYSVSREKKERFSLILESASTNQTSMYLCASSLSQMRTSGQETQYFGPGTRLLVL.

This chain links TRBV21-1 with TRBJ2-7; TRBD1, as called in the table, went unchecked against the DNA. TRBV21-1 is designated a pseudogene. The CDR3 totals 14 residues. CDR3 sequence: CASSSRTQYNEQYF. CDR3 in DNA: TGTGCCAGCAGCTCCCGGACACAGTACAATGAGCAGTACTTC.

Regarding this clonotype: Germline is not matched at one junction end, which may reflect a read error. This chain links TRBV6-5 with TRBJ1-4, with 7 nucleotides matching TRBD1. CDR1 and CDR2 from the germline V gene are MNHEY and SVGAGI. The CDR3 is 14 amino acids. The CDR3 protein is CAGSPDRINEKLFF. CDR3 DNA: TGTGCCGGCAGCCCGGACAGGATAAATGAAAAACTGTTTTTT.